Each of the 13 T cell receptor beta chains below was sequenced from the same sample in a study of cytomegalovirus exposure and HLA in healthy donors. Produced via immunoSEQ multiplex PCR; TCRdb's table is partial and in-frame only. The sample records about 56,000 clones, 85% to 95% being singletons. The sample comprised PBMCs. Source of these receptors: a woman aged 18-30 years in good health and CMV-seropositive.

This clone was counted only a few times. V usage is TRBV6-1 and J usage is TRBJ2-1; D may be TRBD2 (7 bases). This CDR3 contains 15 residues. V lost 10 bases to trimming and J lost 3 bases, with 19 bases between them. Germline V gene sequence: CDR1 MNHNS, CDR2 SASEGT. CDR3 residues: CATAPGGLDYNEQFF. The CDR3 region has the DNA TGTGCCACCGCCCCGGGGGGCTTGGACTACAATGAGCAGTTCTTC.

The chain links TRBV15 to TRBJ1-3; TRBD1 matches at 8 bases. CDR1 LNHNV and CDR2 YYDKDF come from the germline V gene (reference sequence). The CDR3 has 17 amino acids. V lost 0 bases, J lost 3 bases, and 7 bases stayed unmatched. CDR3 coding DNA: TGTGCCACCAGCAGAGATTGGGGGACAGGCAGTGGAAACACCATATATTTT. This encodes CATSRDWGTGSGNTIYF.

This clone showed up just a few times. The gene calls are TRBV19 and TRBJ2-7, with D possibly being TRBD2 (6 bases). V lost 3 bases and J 0 bases, leaving 9 bases between the germline ends. The CDR3 loop spans 14 amino acids. Looked up from germline, CDR1 is LNHDA and CDR2 is SQIVND (reference sequence). Here the CDR3 reads CASSIRSGSYEQYF. The DNA of the CDR3 is TGTGCCAGTAGTATCCGTAGCGGCTCCTACGAGCAGTACTTC.

Note on this clone: Other DNA sequences within the sample encode an identical CDR3. The chain carries TRBV5-1 and TRBJ1-1; a possible D gene is TRBD1 (6 bases). V was trimmed by 4 bases and J by 1 base, leaving 11 bases between them. This CDR3 has 14 residues. Germline CDR1 and CDR2: SGHRS and YFSETQ. The CDR3 spells CASSNGQPNTEAFF. CDR3 coding DNA: TGCGCCAGCAGCAACGGACAGCCGAACACTGAAGCTTTCTTT. Looking up the rest from reference TRBV5-1 and TRBJ1-1 gives the full variable domain: KAGVTQTPRYLIKTRGQQVTLSCSPISGHRSVSWYQQTPGQGLQFLFEYFSETQRNKGNFPGRFSGRQFSNSRSEMNVSTLELGDSALYLCASSNGQPNTEAFFGQGTRLTVV.

This rearrangement joins TRBV28 to TRBJ1-2, with 10 bases aligning to TRBD1. The CDR3 has 16 residues. Trimming removed 6 bases from V and 2 bases from J; junction bases left unmatched: 9. Germline lookup yields CDR1 MDHEN and CDR2 SYDVKM. Here the CDR3 DNA reads TGTGCCAGCAGCGTGTTTAGGACAGGGGGGAACTATGGCTACACCTTC. Protein: CASSVFRTGGNYGYTF.

The chain couples TRBV7-9 to TRBJ2-7; TRBD1 agrees at 7 bases. This CDR3 is built from 14 residues. Germline V gives CDR1 SEHNR, CDR2 FQNEAQ (reference sequence). The V gene end was trimmed by 5 bases and the J gene end by 3 bases; junction bases not matched to a gene: 7. The CDR3 spells CASSVGQQFYEQYF. CDR3 coding DNA: TGTGCCAGCAGCGTGGGACAGCAGTTCTACGAGCAGTACTTC.

The chain couples TRBV18 to TRBJ2-1, with D maybe TRBD2 (5 bases). V shed 2 bases and J shed 0 bases, with 8 bases lying between them. Germline V lookup: CDR1 KGHSH, CDR2 LQKENI. The CDR3 is 15 residues long. The CDR3 is CASSPSGLSYNEQFF. Here the CDR3 DNA reads TGTGCCAGCTCACCAAGCGGACTCTCCTACAATGAGCAGTTCTTC.

This clone was observed a few times. The chain couples TRBV7-2 to TRBJ1-1; 9 bases agree with TRBD1. The CDR3 is 13 amino acids. Looked up from germline, CDR1 is SGHTA and CDR2 is FQGNSA. J was trimmed by 3 bases and V by 4 bases; bases with no gene match: 0. CDR3 loop: CASSWTGDTEAFF. The CDR3 region has the DNA TGTGCCAGCAGCTGGACAGGGGACACTGAAGCTTTCTTT. The full variable domain, in which reference TRBV7-2 and TRBJ1-1 provide the parts outside the CDR3, is GAGVSQSPSNKVTEKGKDVELRCDPISGHTALYWYRQSLGQGLEFLIYFQGNSAPDKSGLPSDRFSAERTGGSVSTLTIQRTQQEDSAVYLCASSWTGDTEAFFGQGTRLTVV.

The V and J genes are TRBV19 and TRBJ2-7; unclear D gene. This CDR3 is 11 amino acids long. V was trimmed by 3 bases and J by 7 bases, leaving 7 bases between them. Germline CDR1 and CDR2: LNHDA and SQIVND (reference sequence). The CDR3: CASSIAGEQYF. The CDR3 DNA follows: TGTGCCAGTAGTATCGCCGGGGAGCAGTACTTC.

This clone was seen a single time. This sequence joins TRBV7-9 and TRBJ2-3, with a possible D match to TRBD1 (6 bases). V lost 5 bases and J lost 4, with 13 bases in between. CDR1 and CDR2 (germline): SEHNR, FQNEAQ (reference sequence). The CDR3 runs 14 residues. CDR3 DNA sequence: TGTGCCAGCAGCGTCCCCACAGGGCCAGATACGCAGTATTTT. Protein product: CASSVPTGPDTQYF.

V usage is TRBV4-3 and J usage is TRBJ1-5, with a weak D call TRBD1 (6 bases). This CDR3 is built from 16 residues. Trimming stripped 3 bases from V and 3 bases from J, with 15 bases between. The germline V gene encodes CDR1 LGHNA and CDR2 YSLEER. CDR3 sequence (DNA): TGCGCCAGCAGCCAGTTCAGGGGTGAGATCAATCAGCCCCAGCATTTT. It codes for CASSQFRGEINQPQHF.

This sequence joins TRBV27 and TRBJ2-7; D might be TRBD1 (6 bases). Per the germline V gene, CDR1 is MNHEY and CDR2 is SMNVEV (reference sequence). The CDR3 sequence is 14 residues long. Trimming took 1 base from V and 5 from J, leaving 12 bases between them. CDR3 DNA: TGTGCCAGCAGTTTATGGGCAGGGGCCCACGAGCAGTACTTC. Encoded protein: CASSLWAGAHEQYF.

V usage is TRBV5-1 and J usage is TRBJ2-3, with 12 bases fitting TRBD2. The germline CDR1 and CDR2 sequences are SGHRS and YFSETQ. This CDR3 has 15 residues. Germline trimming cut 4 bases from V and 5 bases from J; bases unmatched to any gene: 5. CDR3 amino acids: CASSPLAGGRDTQYF. The DNA of the CDR3 is TGCGCCAGCAGCCCCCTAGCGGGGGGGCGAGATACGCAGTATTTT.